Listed here are 28 T cell receptor beta chains from one sample, sequenced in a study of tumor-infiltrating lymphocytes in primary liver carcinoma. Germline DNA was also extracted, and blood RNA derived from unsorted whole blood. Production of TCR beta cDNA used around 500 ng total RNA together with a constant-region primer. Slightly modified ARM-PCR, run as three nested multiplex PCR rounds, produced the TCR beta libraries. For roughly 10 cycles apiece, the opening two PCR rounds ran with TRBV1-TRBV30 forward primers and a C-beta reverse primer. MiXCR was run by TCRdb on the multiplex PCR reads, yielding one entry per CDR3 protein. The profile shows 330,000 or so distinct CDR3 sequences, roughly two thirds of them singletons. The source material was peripheral blood. Receptors originate from a man in his forties with primary liver carcinoma and hepatitis B virus infection.

The J gene is TRBJ1-1, the V gene TRBV5-1; no clear D. V lost 2 bases and J 1 base, leaving 6 bases between the germline ends. Per the germline V gene, CDR1 is SGHRS and CDR2 is YFSETQ. The CDR3 covers 13 residues. CDR3 nucleotides: TGCGCCAGCAGCTTCTGTCCGAACACTGAAGCTTTCTTT. It codes for CASSFCPNTEAFF.

Comment on this clonotype: The germline gene is not matched at one end of the junction; a read error may be the cause. The CDR3, as DNA: TGTGTCAGCAGTGAAGATGACAGGGGTTATGGCTACACCTTC. Translated, it gives CVSSEDDRGYGYTF. The V and J genes are TRBV6-1 and TRBJ1-2; TRBD1 matches 8 bases. Germline V gene sequence: CDR1 MNHNS, CDR2 SASEGT. The CDR3 spans 14 residues.

The gene calls are TRBV30 and TRBJ2-2; D may be TRBD2 (5 bases). Trimming removed 4 bases from V and 4 bases from J, with 10 bases in between. The CDR3 is made up of 13 amino acids. From germline, CDR1 is GTSNPN and CDR2 SVGIG (reference sequence). The CDR3 bases are TGTGCCTGGAATCCCGGGATCACCGGGGAGCTGTTTTTT. It specifies CAWNPGITGELFF.

This clonotype was seen a single time. One junction end does not reproduce the germline sequence, and a read error may be involved. V usage is TRBV11-2 and J usage is TRBJ2-2; a possible D gene is TRBD2 (6 bases). CDR1 is SGHAT, CDR2 FQNNGV, per germline. The CDR3 loop spans 17 amino acids. The DNA for the CDR3 is TGTACCAGCAGTTTAGCATTAGGAGGGGTGAACACCGGGGAGCTGTTTTTT. As protein: CTSSLALGGVNTGELFF.

This clonotype was seen a handful of times. The chain has TRBV7-9 and TRBJ2-7; 9 bases map to TRBD2. Germline values: CDR1 SEHNR, CDR2 FQNEAQ (reference sequence). CDR3 length equals 14 residues. V was clipped by 5 bases and J by 3 bases; unmatched bases: 5. The CDR3 DNA reads as TGTGCCAGCAGCCGGACTAGCGAGTACTACGAGCAGTACTTC. It specifies CASSRTSEYYEQYF.

Concerning this clonotype: Compared with germline, one end of the junction differs, possibly owing to a read error. This chain joins TRBV6-5 and TRBJ2-3; D is ambiguous. The CDR3 spans 14 residues. Looked up from germline, CDR1 is MNHEY and CDR2 is SVGAGI. In DNA, the CDR3 is TGTGCTAGTACTAATGGACGGCGCACAGATATGCAGTATTTT. Protein sequence: CASTNGRRTDMQYF.

The chain is built from TRBV5-1 and TRBJ1-3; D unresolved. V was pared by 0 bases and J by 2 bases, with 6 bases between. The CDR3 extends over 14 amino acids. Germline values: CDR1 SGHRS, CDR2 YFSETQ. Written as DNA, the CDR3 is TGCGCCAGCAGCTTGGCCGGGGCTGGAAACACCATATATTTT. Translating it yields CASSLAGAGNTIYF.

On this clonotype itself: A clone one base away is much larger, so this may be a read error. The chain combines TRBV6-1 with TRBJ2-3; 7 bases fit TRBD2. CDR1 is MNHNS and CDR2 is SASEGT in the germline V gene. The CDR3 covers 17 residues. The CDR3 nucleotides read TGTGCCAGCAGTGAACTGGGCGGGAGCCCCTTCACATATACGCAGTATTTT. It translates to CASSELGGSPFTYTQYF.

This clonotype was seen many times. This chain links TRBV6-1 with TRBJ2-3; 9 nucleotides line up with TRBD1. CDR1 and CDR2 from the germline V gene are MNHNS and SASEGT. The CDR3 is 15 amino acids. J gave up 1 base and V 10 bases, and 9 bases lay outside the gene matches. The DNA for the CDR3 is TGTGCCACCTCCTACAGGGGGCAGGGCACAGATACGCAGTATTTT. This encodes CATSYRGQGTDTQYF.

This clonotype was observed at least ten times. The J gene is TRBJ2-3, the V gene TRBV6-1; D unclear. The CDR3 loop spans 14 amino acids. CDR1 is MNHNS and CDR2 is SASEGT in the germline V gene. The V and J ends lost 6 bases and 6 bases respectively, with 16 bases between them. The CDR3 nucleotides read TGTGCCAGCAGGCTGAATATCGGGTCTGATACGCAGTATTTT. This sequence encodes CASRLNIGSDTQYF.

The rearrangement joins TRBV11-2 to TRBJ2-1; D unresolved. The CDR3 spans 13 residues. In germline, CDR1 is SGHAT, CDR2 FQNNGV. V was cut by 11 bases and J by 5 bases, with 16 bases left in between. The CDR3 region is CACGLLEDNEQFF. CDR3 bases: TGTGCCTGCGGCCTCCTAGAAGACAATGAGCAGTTCTTC. The full variable domain, its missing parts supplied by reference TRBV11-2 and TRBJ2-1, is EAGVAQSPRYKIIEKRQSVAFWCNPISGHATLYWYQQILGQGPKLLIQFQNNGVVDDSQLPKDRFSAERLKGVDSTLKIQPAKLEDSAVYLCACGLLEDNEQFFGPGTRLTVL.

The chain combines TRBV11-2 with TRBJ1-4, with no clear D. In germline, CDR1 is SGHAT, CDR2 FQNNGV. V shed 4 bases and J shed 8 bases, with 20 bases lying between them. This CDR3 is built from 16 residues. CDR3 DNA sequence: TGTGCCAGCAGCTCTTTTCGTGATGGGGAGAGAGAAAAACTGTTTTTT. Translation: CASSSFRDGEREKLFF.

Turning to this clonotype: The CDR3 ends on some other residue instead of the conserved phenylalanine or tryptophan, so this is likely a read error. J is TRBJ2-1 and V is TRBV6-5, with D possibly TRBD1 on 6 matching bases. In germline, CDR1 is MNHEY, CDR2 SVGAGI. The CDR3 runs to 15 residues. The CDR3 bases are TGTGTCAGCAGTCAACAGGGCCTAGCTCTCAATGAGCAGTTCTTG. Residues: CVSSQQGLALNEQFL.

The chain employs TRBV29-1 and TRBJ2-1, with 8 bases identical to TRBD1. The J segment lost 4 bases and the V segment lost 5 bases, leaving 7 bases of the junction unmatched. The CDR3 totals 14 residues. CDR1 is SQVTM and CDR2 is ANQGSEA in the germline V gene. CDR3 bases: TGCAGCGTTTACAGGGGGAACACTTACAATGAGCAGTTCTTC. It is translated as CSVYRGNTYNEQFF.

Of note for this clonotype: This may be a read error: a much more frequent sequence differs by one nucleotide. The chain is built from TRBV10-3 and TRBJ2-1, with D possibly matching TRBD2 (5 bases). V was cut by 5 bases and J by 13 bases, with 12 bases left in between. Germline-derived CDR1 and CDR2 are ENHRY and SYGVKD. This CDR3 region has 11 residues. The CDR3 reads CAISSHGDQFF. CDR3 in DNA: TGTGCCATCAGTTCACACGGGGATCAGTTCTTC.

This clonotype was recorded a few times. The chain couples TRBV5-5 to TRBJ2-3, with D perhaps TRBD1 or TRBD2 (7 bases each). The CDR3 extends over 15 amino acids. Trimming pared 4 bases from V and 3 bases from J, leaving 15 bases between. Per the germline V gene, CDR1 is SGHKS and CDR2 is YYEKEE (reference sequence). The chain's CDR3 is CASSLTGEGTDTQYF. DNA of the CDR3: TGTGCCAGCAGCCTTACAGGGGAGGGAACAGATACGCAGTATTTT.

This CDR3 reads CASSLERDRYDEQFF. In DNA form, the CDR3 reads TGTGCCAGCAGCTTAGAGAGGGACCGCTATGATGAGCAGTTCTTC. This sequence joins TRBV11-2 and TRBJ2-1, with D possibly being TRBD1 or TRBD2 (5 bases each). CDR1 SGHAT and CDR2 FQNNGV come from the germline V gene. Trimming cost V 0 bases and J 8 bases, with 14 bases left between them. This CDR3 comprises 15 residues.

Note on this clonotype: Germline is not matched at one junction end, which may reflect a read error. This chain connects TRBV11-1 to TRBJ2-5; D ambiguous. Germline CDR1 and CDR2: SGHAT and FQDESV (reference sequence). The CDR3 consists of 13 residues. For the CDR3, the DNA is TGTGCCAGTAGCTTGTACAGCCAAGAGACCCAGTACTTC. Amino acid sequence: CASSLYSQETQYF.

This clonotype was found once. The chain has TRBV7-9 and TRBJ2-7; tentatively, D is TRBD1 or TRBD2 (5 bases each). This CDR3 is 12 amino acids long. CDR1 is SEHNR and CDR2 is FQNEAQ in the germline V gene (reference sequence). Trimming shortened V by 6 bases and J by 7 bases, and 13 bases separated the two germline ends. CDR3 nucleotide sequence: TGTGCCAGCAGAGCGCCTTGGGGGGAGCAGTACTTC. Its translation: CASRAPWGEQYF.

The chain is built from TRBV6-5 and TRBJ2-1; D call uncertain. The CDR3 is 17 residues long. CDR1 is MNHEY, CDR2 SVGAGI, per germline. Trimming removed 5 bases at V and 5 bases at J, with 22 bases between. Here the CDR3 reads CASSPRRRVAGNNEQFF. The DNA of the CDR3 is TGTGCCAGCAGTCCCCGCAGGAGAGTTGCAGGCAACAATGAGCAGTTCTTC.

Note on this clonotype: Its ends do not fully match the called genes, so a read error is possible. V gene TRBV11-1 combines with J gene TRBJ2-1; TRBD2 matches at 9 bases. Germline V CDR1 and CDR2: SGHAT, FQDESV (reference sequence). The CDR3 sequence is 14 residues long. CDR3 amino acids: CANSSSGNRDEQFF. As DNA, the CDR3 is TGTGCCAACAGCTCTAGCGGGAATAGGGATGAGCAGTTCTTC. Drawing the rest from reference TRBV11-1 and TRBJ2-1, the complete variable domain is EAEVAQSPRYKITEKSQAVAFWCDPISGHATLYWYRQILGQGPELLVQFQDESVVDDSQLPKDRFSAERLKGVDSTLKIQPAELGDSAMYLCANSSSGNRDEQFFGPGTRLTVL.

The V call is TRBV2, the J call TRBJ1-6; 7 nucleotides align to TRBD1. V trimming: 3 bases; J trimming: 5 bases; junction bases outside the gene matches: 4. From germline, CDR1 is SNHLY and CDR2 FYNNEI. This CDR3 region has 15 residues. The CDR3 nucleotides read TGTGCCAGCAGTGACGGGACAGTAGATAATTCACCCCTCCACTTT. Its translation is CASSDGTVDNSPLHF. Supplemented by reference TRBV2 and TRBJ1-6, the full variable domain reads EPEVTQTPSHQVTQMGQEVILRCVPISNHLYFYWYRQILGQKVEFLVSFYNNEISEKSEIFDDQFSVERPDGSNFTLKIRSTKLEDSAMYFCASSDGTVDNSPLHFGNGTRLTVT.

The chain recombines TRBV11-2 with TRBJ2-1; D gene uncertain. Germline V gene lookup returns CDR1 SGHAT and CDR2 FQNNGV. This CDR3 spans 14 amino acids. The chain's CDR3 is CVSSYVGSPHEQFF. The CDR3 nucleotides read TGTGTCAGTAGCTACGTCGGTAGCCCCCATGAGCAGTTCTTC.

This clonotype appeared many times. V gene TRBV29-1 combines with J gene TRBJ2-3, with 8 bases identical to TRBD1. The V gene's germline CDR1 is SQVTM and CDR2 ANQGSEA. The CDR3 spans 16 residues. V dropped 2 bases and J dropped 0; count of bases not matched to a gene: 7. The CDR3 DNA sequence: TGCAGCGTTGAAACGGGGACAGGAAAAAGCACAGATACGCAGTATTTT. It specifies CSVETGTGKSTDTQYF.

With regard to this clonotype: The junction shows a germline mismatch at one end, possibly a read error. J is TRBJ2-2 and V is TRBV12-3 or TRBV12-4; D may correspond to TRBD1 or TRBD2 (5 bases each). This CDR3 region has 15 residues. As DNA, the CDR3 is TGTGCCAGCAGTTTAGGGGACGGCAACAACGGGGAGCTGTTTTTT. Amino acids: CASSLGDGNNGELFF.

As regards this clonotype: A read error is possible here, since a much larger clone lies one base away. V is TRBV12-5 and J is TRBJ2-1, with TRBD1 as a possible D gene (7 bases). The end of the DNA aligns better with TRBJ2-5, so the J call may be wrong. From germline, CDR1 is LGHNT and CDR2 FRNRAP. CDR3 length: 15 residues. CDR3 DNA: TGTGCTAGTGGTTTCGGCGGGACAGACACGGAGGCCCAGTACTTC. Protein product: CASGFGGTDTEAQYF.

As concerns this clonotype: A much larger clone differs by one base, so this may be a read error. V gene TRBV13 combines with J gene TRBJ2-5; 9 nucleotides match TRBD1. V lost 0 bases to trimming and J lost 7 bases; unmatched junction nucleotides: 12. This CDR3 is 17 amino acids long. Germline assignment: CDR1 PRHDT and CDR2 FYEKMQ (reference sequence). The CDR3 DNA sequence: TGTGCCAGCAGCTTAGGCCTCGAGGACAGGGGCAAAGGGACCCAGTACTTC. This translates into CASSLGLEDRGKGTQYF.

Points on this clonotype: Since a much larger clone is just one base distant, this may be a read error. CDR3 amino acids: CASSRQWDFQYF. CDR3 sequence (DNA): TGTGCCAGCAGCCGACAATGGGACTTTCAGTACTTC. V usage is TRBV6-1 and J usage is TRBJ2-4; weak D call: TRBD2 (6 bases). The CDR3 loop spans 12 amino acids. Looked up from germline, CDR1 is MNHNS and CDR2 is SASEGT. The V end was cut by 6 bases, the J end by 11 bases, with 14 bases between.